This TCR beta chain was found in a study of T-cell reconstitution after alpha-beta-depleted transplantation in children. Points from the study as a whole: Reportedly, roughly two months post-transplant, alpha-beta T cells arose from several hundred expanded graft clones.

This clonotype occurred many times. The antigen remains undetermined. Unique molecular identifiers featured in how the TCRbeta library was prepared. TCRdb called the PCR reads again in MiXCR, with one record for every CDR3 protein. The sample gives approximately 500,000 distinct CDR3 sequences, 10% to 13% of which show up once; about 2.1% is in the top ten. Germline CDR1 MNHEY, CDR2 SMNVEV (reference sequence). The junction had 14 bases not matched to a gene; V was cut back by 5 bases and J by 10 bases. This CDR3 comprises 17 residues. The clonotype originates from a child aged 2-15 years with inherited bone marrow failure, due to receive a stem cell transplant. The material sequenced was PBMCs, taken before TCRalphabeta/CD19-depleted stem cell transplant. The chain joins TRBV27 to TRBJ1-6; 10 bases line up with TRBD1. The CDR3 loop reads CASSLQGTGVSWSPLHF. DNA of the CDR3: TGTGCCAGCAGTCTCCAGGGGACAGGGGTATCATGGTCACCCCTCCACTTT.